The 9 T cell receptor beta chains below come from one sample, sequenced in a study of cytomegalovirus exposure and HLA in healthy donors. The PCR used 60 Vbeta and 13 Jbeta primers. Repertoires were generated with immunoSEQ multiplex PCR, while TCRdb's copy carries only in-frame clones and drops some. Its table records some 75,000 clones. Sequencing was performed on PBMCs. The receptors originated from a boy younger than 18 in good health and CMV-seronegative.

The chain combines TRBV6-1 with TRBJ2-1, with 13 bases aligning to TRBD2. The germline gives CDR1 MNHNS, CDR2 SASEGT. The trim removed 3 bases at V and 16 bases at J, leaving 9 bases unmatched. This CDR3 region has 14 residues. DNA of the CDR3: TGTGCCAGCAGTGAGACCGGAGGACTAGCGGGAGTTTTCTTC. This gives the protein CASSETGGLAGVFF.

The chain employs TRBV7-9 and TRBJ2-1; D unresolved. Germline CDR1 is SEHNR and CDR2 is FQNEAQ (reference sequence). The CDR3 spans 13 residues. Trimming took off 8 bases at V and 1 base at J, with 9 bases between the two ends. CDR3 sequence reads: CASVSRSYNEQFF. DNA of the CDR3: TGTGCCAGCGTGTCCCGGTCCTACAATGAGCAGTTCTTC.

The V and J genes are TRBV29-1 and TRBJ2-1; no clear D gene. The CDR3 sequence is 11 residues long. Germline V lookup: CDR1 SQVTM, CDR2 ANQGSEA. Trimming stripped 6 bases from V and 5 bases from J, with 8 bases between. The CDR3 nucleotides read TGCAGCGTAAGGCGGAACAATGAGCAGTTCTTC. Protein product: CSVRRNNEQFF.

CDR3 residues: CASSSGLGTDTQYF. DNA for the CDR3: TGTGCCAGCAGCTCGGGACTGGGCACAGATACGCAGTATTTT. The J gene is TRBJ2-3, the V gene TRBV7-9, with D perhaps matching TRBD2 (6 bases). The CDR3 sequence is 14 residues long. V gave up 4 bases and J gave up 1 base, with 9 bases separating them. From germline, CDR1 is SEHNR and CDR2 FQNEAQ (reference sequence). Drawing the rest from reference TRBV7-9 and TRBJ2-3, the complete variable domain is DTGVSQNPRHKITKRGQNVTFRCDPISEHNRLYWYRQTLGQGPEFLTYFQNEAQLEKSRLLSDRFSAERPKGSFSTLEIQRTEQGDSAMYLCASSSGLGTDTQYFGPGTRLTVL.

This chain links TRBV10-3 with TRBJ1-1; 8 positions match TRBD1. Germline V gene sequence: CDR1 ENHRY, CDR2 SYGVKD. This CDR3 has 15 amino acids. J was trimmed by 0 bases and V by 6 bases; bases with no gene match: 6. The CDR3: CAIRDRTGLNTEAFF. DNA for the CDR3: TGTGCCATCAGGGATAGGACAGGGTTGAACACTGAAGCTTTCTTT.

The J gene is TRBJ1-1, the V gene TRBV4-3, with 8 bases matching TRBD1. CDR1 and CDR2 from the germline V gene are LGHNA and YSLEER. The trim removed 0 bases at V and 3 bases at J, leaving 3 bases unmatched. The CDR3 has 15 residues. CDR3 in DNA: TGCGCCAGCAGCCAAGACGACAGGGGATACACTGAAGCTTTCTTT. Translated, it gives CASSQDDRGYTEAFF.

V usage is TRBV6-5 and J usage is TRBJ2-7, with a tentative D call TRBD2 (6 bases). The CDR3 is made up of 14 amino acids. The V gene's germline CDR1 is MNHEY and CDR2 SVGAGI. Between the trimmed V and J ends, which lost 0 bases and 2 bases, there was a span of 8 bases. CDR3 nucleotide sequence: TGTGCCAGCAGTTACTCTAGCGGCGCCTACGAGCAGTACTTC. As protein: CASSYSSGAYEQYF.

The rearrangement links TRBV5-1 to TRBJ2-3; 12 bases fit TRBD2. The CDR3 is 17 amino acids. Germline lookup yields CDR1 SGHRS and CDR2 YFSETQ. The junction had 4 bases not matched to a gene; V was cut back by 1 base and J by 1 base. CDR3 in amino acids: CASSLKLAGGGTDTQYF. The DNA of the CDR3 is TGCGCCAGCAGCTTGAAACTAGCGGGAGGTGGCACAGATACGCAGTATTTT.

V usage is TRBV4-1 and J usage is TRBJ2-1, with TRBD2 matching over 7 bases. The CDR3 consists of 13 residues. Germline loops: CDR1 MGHRA, CDR2 YSYEKL. Trimming took 4 bases from V and 8 from J; bases not matched to a gene: 5. In DNA form, the CDR3 reads TGCGCCAGCAGCCGAAGACTAGCCTATGAGCAGTTCTTC. Protein: CASSRRLAYEQFF.